This T cell receptor beta chain appears in the sequencing data of a study of blood T cell repertoires in COVID-19. In the study overall: Italy, Spain and the United States were the sources of the convalescent and acute COVID-19 samples. PBMCs, B-cell-depleted T cells, or T cells were the source of the cDNA or gDNA that made up the material.

J was trimmed by 5 bases and V by 10 bases; bases with no gene match: 9. Germline values: CDR1 MNHEY, CDR2 SVGAGI. CDR3 length equals 13 residues. Per the original methods: Amplifying reference gene primers gave estimates of nucleated cell counts. The assay was immunoSEQ multiplex PCR, and TCRdb's table has in-frame clones only and misses some. The D gene and trimming were derived from the DNA, and the V and J assignments and clone size from that table. Of roughly 120,000 clones in the sample, more than 70% are singletons; the top ten hold approximately 5%. J is TRBJ1-1 and V is TRBV6-5; TRBD1 matches at 8 bases. Sequenced material: peripheral blood. The sequence was obtained from a human donor in a cohort sampled during active COVID-19. The CDR3 region is CATLGQGRTEAFF. The CDR3 DNA is TGTGCCACCCTCGGACAGGGAAGGACTGAAGCTTTCTTT.